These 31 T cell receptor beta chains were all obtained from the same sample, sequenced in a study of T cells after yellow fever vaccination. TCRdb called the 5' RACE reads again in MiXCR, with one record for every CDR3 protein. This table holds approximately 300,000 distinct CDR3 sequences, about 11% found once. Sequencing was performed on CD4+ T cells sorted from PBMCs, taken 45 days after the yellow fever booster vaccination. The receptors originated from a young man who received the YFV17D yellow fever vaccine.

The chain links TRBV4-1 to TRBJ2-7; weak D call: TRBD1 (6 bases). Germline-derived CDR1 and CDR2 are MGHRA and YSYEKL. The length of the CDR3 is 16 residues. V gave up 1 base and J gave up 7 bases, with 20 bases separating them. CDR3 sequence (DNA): TGCGCCAGCAGCCAAGCCAAAAGGCAGGGGACAAGGGAGCAGTACGTC. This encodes CASSQAKRQGTREQYV.

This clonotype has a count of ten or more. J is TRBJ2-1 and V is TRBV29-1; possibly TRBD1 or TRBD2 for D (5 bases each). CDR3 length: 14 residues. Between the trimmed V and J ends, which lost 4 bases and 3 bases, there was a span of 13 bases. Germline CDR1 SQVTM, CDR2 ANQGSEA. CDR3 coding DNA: TGCAGCGTTGGCGAGGGGCACGGCTACAATGAGCAGTTCTTC. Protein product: CSVGEGHGYNEQFF.

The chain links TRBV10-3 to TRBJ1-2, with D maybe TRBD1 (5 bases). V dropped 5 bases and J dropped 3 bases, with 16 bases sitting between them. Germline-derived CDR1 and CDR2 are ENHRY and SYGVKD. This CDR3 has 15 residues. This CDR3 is CAISSTRGGDYGYTF. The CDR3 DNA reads TGTGCCATCAGTTCAACCCGGGGCGGAGACTATGGCTACACCTTC.

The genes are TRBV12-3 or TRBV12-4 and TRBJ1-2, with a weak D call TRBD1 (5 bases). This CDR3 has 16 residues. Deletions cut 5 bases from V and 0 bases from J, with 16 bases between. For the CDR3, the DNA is TGTGCCAGCAGTCCCGGGACCCGACAAGCTAACTATGGCTACACCTTC. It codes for CASSPGTRQANYGYTF.

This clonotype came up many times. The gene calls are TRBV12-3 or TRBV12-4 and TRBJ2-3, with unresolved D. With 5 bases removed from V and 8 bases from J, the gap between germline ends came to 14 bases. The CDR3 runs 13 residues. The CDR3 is CASSLHRRPTQYF. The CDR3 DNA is TGTGCCAGCAGTCTCCACCGCCGGCCTACGCAGTATTTT.

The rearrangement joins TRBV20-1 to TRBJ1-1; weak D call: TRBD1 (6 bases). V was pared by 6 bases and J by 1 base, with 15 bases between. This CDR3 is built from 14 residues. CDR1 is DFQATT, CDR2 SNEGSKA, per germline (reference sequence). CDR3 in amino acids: CSAKTGHSNTEAFF. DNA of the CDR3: TGCAGTGCAAAGACGGGACACTCGAACACTGAAGCTTTCTTT.

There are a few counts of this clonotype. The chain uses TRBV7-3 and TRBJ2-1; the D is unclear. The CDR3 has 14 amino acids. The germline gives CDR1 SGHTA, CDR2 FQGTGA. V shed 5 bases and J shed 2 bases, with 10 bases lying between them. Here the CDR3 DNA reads TGTGCCAGCAGCAAGGGCAAAACCTACAATGAGCAGTTCTTC. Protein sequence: CASSKGKTYNEQFF.

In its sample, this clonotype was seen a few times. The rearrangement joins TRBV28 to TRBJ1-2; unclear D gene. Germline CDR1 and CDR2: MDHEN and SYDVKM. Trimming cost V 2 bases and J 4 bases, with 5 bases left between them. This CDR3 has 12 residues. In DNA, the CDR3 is TGTGCCAGCAGTTTACGGGCCTATGGCTACACCTTC. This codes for CASSLRAYGYTF.

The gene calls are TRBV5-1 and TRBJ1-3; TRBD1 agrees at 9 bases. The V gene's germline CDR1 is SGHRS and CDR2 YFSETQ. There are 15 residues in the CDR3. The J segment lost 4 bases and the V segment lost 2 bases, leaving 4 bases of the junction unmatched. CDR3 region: CASSLPGQGGNTIYF. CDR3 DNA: TGCGCCAGCAGCTTACCGGGACAGGGCGGAAACACCATATATTTT.

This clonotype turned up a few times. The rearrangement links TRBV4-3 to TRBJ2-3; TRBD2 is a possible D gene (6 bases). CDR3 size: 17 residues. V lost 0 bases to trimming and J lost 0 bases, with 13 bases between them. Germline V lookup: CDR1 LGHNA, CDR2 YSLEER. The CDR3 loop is CASSQEGGLFSTDTQYF. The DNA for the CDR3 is TGCGCCAGCAGCCAAGAGGGAGGCCTATTTAGCACAGATACGCAGTATTTT.

In DNA form, the CDR3 reads TGCAGTGCTAGGTCGGGGAGAACTGAAGCTTTCTTT. It yields the protein CSARSGRTEAFF. The rearrangement joins TRBV20-1 to TRBJ1-1; D unclear. V lost 3 bases, J lost 5 bases, and 10 bases lay in between. From germline, CDR1 is DFQATT and CDR2 SNEGSKA (reference sequence). The CDR3 is made up of 12 amino acids.

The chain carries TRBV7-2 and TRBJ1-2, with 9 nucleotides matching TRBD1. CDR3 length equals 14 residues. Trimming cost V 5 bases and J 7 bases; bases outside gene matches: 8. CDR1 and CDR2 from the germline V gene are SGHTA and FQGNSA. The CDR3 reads CASSVRGQGRGYTF. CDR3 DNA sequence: TGTGCCAGCAGCGTCCGGGGACAGGGACGTGGCTACACCTTC.

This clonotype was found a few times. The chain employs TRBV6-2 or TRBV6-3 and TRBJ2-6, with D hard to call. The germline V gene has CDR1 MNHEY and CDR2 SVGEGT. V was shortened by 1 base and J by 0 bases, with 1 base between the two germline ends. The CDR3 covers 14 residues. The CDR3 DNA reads TGTGCCAGCAGTTACTTCTCTGGGGCCAACGTCCTGACTTTC. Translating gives CASSYFSGANVLTF.

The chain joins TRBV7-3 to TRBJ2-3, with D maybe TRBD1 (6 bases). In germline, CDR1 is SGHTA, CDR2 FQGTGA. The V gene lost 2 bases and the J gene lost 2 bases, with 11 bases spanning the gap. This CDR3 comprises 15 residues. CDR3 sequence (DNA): TGTGCCAGCAGCTTAGGCGGACAGAACACAGATACGCAGTATTTT. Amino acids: CASSLGGQNTDTQYF.

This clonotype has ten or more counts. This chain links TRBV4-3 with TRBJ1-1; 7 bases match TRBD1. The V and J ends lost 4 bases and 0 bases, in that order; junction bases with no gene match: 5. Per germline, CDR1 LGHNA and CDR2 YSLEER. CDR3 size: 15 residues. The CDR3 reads CASSLGQVMNTEAFF. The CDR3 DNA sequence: TGCGCCAGCAGCCTAGGACAGGTCATGAACACTGAAGCTTTCTTT.

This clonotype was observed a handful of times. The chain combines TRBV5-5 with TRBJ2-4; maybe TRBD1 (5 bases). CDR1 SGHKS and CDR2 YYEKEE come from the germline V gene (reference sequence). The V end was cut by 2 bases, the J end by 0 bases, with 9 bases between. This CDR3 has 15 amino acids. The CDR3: CASSLQAPAKNIQYF. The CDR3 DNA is TGTGCCAGCAGCTTACAGGCCCCAGCCAAAAACATTCAGTACTTC.

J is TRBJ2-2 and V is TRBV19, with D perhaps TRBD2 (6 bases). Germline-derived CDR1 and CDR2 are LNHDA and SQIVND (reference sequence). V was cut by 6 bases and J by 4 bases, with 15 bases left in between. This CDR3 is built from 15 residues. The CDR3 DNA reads TGTGCCAGTAGCCCCGGTTCAGCGGGCACCGGGGAGCTGTTTTTT. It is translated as CASSPGSAGTGELFF.

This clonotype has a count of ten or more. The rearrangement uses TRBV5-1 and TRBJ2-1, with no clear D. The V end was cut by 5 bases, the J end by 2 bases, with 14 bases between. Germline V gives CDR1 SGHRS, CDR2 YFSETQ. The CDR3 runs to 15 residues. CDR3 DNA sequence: TGCGCCAGCAGAGCGAGGCCTGGGGCCTACAATGAGCAGTTCTTC. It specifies CASRARPGAYNEQFF.

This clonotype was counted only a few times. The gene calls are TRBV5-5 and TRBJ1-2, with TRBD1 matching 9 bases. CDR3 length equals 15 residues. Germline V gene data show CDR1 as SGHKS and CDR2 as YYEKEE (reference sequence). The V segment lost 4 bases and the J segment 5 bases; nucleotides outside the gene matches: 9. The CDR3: CASSGGDRATYGYTF. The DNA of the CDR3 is TGTGCCAGCAGCGGGGGGGACAGGGCGACTTATGGCTACACCTTC.

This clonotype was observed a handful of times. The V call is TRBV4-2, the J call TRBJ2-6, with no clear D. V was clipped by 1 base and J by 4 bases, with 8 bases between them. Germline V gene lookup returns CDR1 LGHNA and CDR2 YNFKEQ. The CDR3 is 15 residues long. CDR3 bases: TGTGCCAGCAGCCAAGGAGCCCAGGGGGCCAACGTCCTGACTTTC. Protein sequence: CASSQGAQGANVLTF.

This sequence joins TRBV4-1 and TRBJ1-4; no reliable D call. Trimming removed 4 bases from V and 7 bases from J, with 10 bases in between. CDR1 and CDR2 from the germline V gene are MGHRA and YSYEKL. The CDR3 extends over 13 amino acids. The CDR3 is CASSRELSEKLFF. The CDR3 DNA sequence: TGCGCCAGCAGCCGAGAACTCAGTGAAAAACTGTTTTTT.

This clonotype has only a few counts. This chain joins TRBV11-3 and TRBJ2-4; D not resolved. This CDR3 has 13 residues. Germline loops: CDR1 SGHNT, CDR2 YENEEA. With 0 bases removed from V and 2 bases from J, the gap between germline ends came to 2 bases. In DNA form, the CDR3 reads TGTGCCAGCAGCTTAGACCCCAAAAACATTCAGTACTTC. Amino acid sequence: CASSLDPKNIQYF.

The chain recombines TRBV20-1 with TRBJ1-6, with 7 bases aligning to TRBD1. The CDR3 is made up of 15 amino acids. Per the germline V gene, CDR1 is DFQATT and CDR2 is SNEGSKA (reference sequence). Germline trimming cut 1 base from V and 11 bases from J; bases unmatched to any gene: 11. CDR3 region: CSARGYRTGETPLHF. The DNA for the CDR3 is TGCAGTGCTAGAGGGTATCGGACAGGTGAAACACCCCTCCACTTT.

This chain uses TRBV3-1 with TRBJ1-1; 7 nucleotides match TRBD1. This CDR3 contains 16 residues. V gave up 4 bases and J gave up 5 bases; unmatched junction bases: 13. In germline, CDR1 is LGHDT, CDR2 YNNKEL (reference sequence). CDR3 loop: CASSPVTGAPGTEAFF. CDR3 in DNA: TGTGCCAGCAGCCCAGTAACAGGGGCGCCAGGGACTGAAGCTTTCTTT.

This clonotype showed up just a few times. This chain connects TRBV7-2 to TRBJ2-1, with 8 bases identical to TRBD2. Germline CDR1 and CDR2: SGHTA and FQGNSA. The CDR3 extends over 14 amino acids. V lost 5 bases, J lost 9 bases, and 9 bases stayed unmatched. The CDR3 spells CASSLVNGGAEQFF. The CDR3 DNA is TGTGCCAGCAGCCTGGTGAACGGGGGGGCTGAGCAGTTCTTC. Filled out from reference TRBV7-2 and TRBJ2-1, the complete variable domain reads GAGVSQSPSNKVTEKGKDVELRCDPISGHTALYWYRQSLGQGLEFLIYFQGNSAPDKSGLPSDRFSAERTGGSVSTLTIQRTQQEDSAVYLCASSLVNGGAEQFFGPGTRLTVL.

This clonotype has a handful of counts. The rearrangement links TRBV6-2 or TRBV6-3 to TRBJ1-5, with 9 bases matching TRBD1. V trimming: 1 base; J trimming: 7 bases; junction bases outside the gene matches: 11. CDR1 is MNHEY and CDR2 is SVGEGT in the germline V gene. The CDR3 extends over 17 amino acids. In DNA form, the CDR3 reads TGTGCCAGCAGTTACTTACCCGGGACAGGGTGGGGACAGCCCCAGCATTTT. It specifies CASSYLPGTGWGQPQHF.

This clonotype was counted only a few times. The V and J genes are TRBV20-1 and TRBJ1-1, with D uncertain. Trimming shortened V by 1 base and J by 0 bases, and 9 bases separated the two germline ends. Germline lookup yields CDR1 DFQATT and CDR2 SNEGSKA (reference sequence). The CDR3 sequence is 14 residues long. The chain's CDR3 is CSARVPGLNTEAFF. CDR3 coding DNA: TGCAGTGCTAGAGTACCGGGCCTGAACACTGAAGCTTTCTTT.

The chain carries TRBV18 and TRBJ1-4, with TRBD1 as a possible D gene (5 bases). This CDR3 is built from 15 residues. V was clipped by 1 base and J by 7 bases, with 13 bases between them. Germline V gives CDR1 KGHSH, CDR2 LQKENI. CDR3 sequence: CASSPRRGDGEKLFF. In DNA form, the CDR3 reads TGTGCCAGCTCACCACGAAGGGGTGATGGTGAAAAACTGTTTTTT.

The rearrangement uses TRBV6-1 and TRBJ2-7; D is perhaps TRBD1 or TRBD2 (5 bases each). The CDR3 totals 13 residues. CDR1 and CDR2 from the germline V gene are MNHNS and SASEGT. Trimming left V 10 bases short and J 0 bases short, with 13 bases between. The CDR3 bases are TGTGCCACGGGAACAGGAAGCTCCTACGAGCAGTACGTC. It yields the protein CATGTGSSYEQYV.

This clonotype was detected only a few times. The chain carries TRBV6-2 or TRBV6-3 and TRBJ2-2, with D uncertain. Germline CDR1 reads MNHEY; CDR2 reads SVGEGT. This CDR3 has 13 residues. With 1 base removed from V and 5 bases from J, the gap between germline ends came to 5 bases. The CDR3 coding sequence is TGTGCCAGCAGTTACTTGGGTACCGGGGAGCTGTTTTTT. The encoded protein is CASSYLGTGELFF.

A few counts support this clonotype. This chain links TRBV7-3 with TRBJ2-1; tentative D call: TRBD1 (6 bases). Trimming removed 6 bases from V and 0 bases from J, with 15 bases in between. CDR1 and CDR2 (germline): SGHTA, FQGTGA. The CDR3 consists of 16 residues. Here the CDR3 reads CASRPPPDSSYNEQFF. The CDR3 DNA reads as TGTGCCAGCAGACCACCCCCGGACAGCTCCTACAATGAGCAGTTCTTC.